Shown below are 30 T cell receptor beta chains from a single sample sequenced in a study of T cell changes during pregnancy in multiple sclerosis. Data came from immunoSEQ multiplex PCR; TCRdb stores just in-frame clones and leaves some out. The sample lists fewer than 95,000 clones, 90% to 95% seen once, with less than 2.5% in the top ten. Sequences were derived from peripheral blood, sampled in the third trimester of pregnancy. These receptors all come from a female donor with multiple sclerosis, enrolled in a pregnancy study.

The chain joins TRBV29-1 to TRBJ2-7; perhaps TRBD2 as D (5 bases). The V end lost 4 bases, the J end lost 0 bases, and 7 bases lay between the germline ends. The CDR3 consists of 12 residues. Germline V gene lookup returns CDR1 SQVTM and CDR2 ANQGSEA. The CDR3 nucleotides are TGCAGCGTTGGGGAGAGCTCCTACGAGCAGTACTTC. Protein sequence: CSVGESSYEQYF.

This chain joins TRBV21-1 and TRBJ2-7; the DNA was not compared with TRBD1, the D call given in the table. TRBV21-1 is a documented pseudogene. This CDR3 region has 17 residues. The CDR3 is CASSNVTANSRTYEQYF. The CDR3 DNA is TGTGCCAGCAGCAACGTGACAGCCAACTCACGAACCTACGAGCAGTACTTC.

J is TRBJ1-2 and V is TRBV27, with 8 bases identical to TRBD1. This CDR3 contains 15 residues. Germline V gene data show CDR1 as MNHEY and CDR2 as SMNVEV (reference sequence). V dropped 6 bases and J dropped 4; count of bases not matched to a gene: 10. CDR3 sequence (DNA): TGTGCCAGCAGCTCCCAGGGGGCGCGGGGCTATGGCTACACCTTC. Its protein is CASSSQGARGYGYTF.

The chain carries TRBV7-2 and TRBJ1-3; D ambiguous. V lost 5 bases and J lost 0, with 11 bases in between. This CDR3 is 15 amino acids long. Germline CDR1 SGHTA, CDR2 FQGNSA. The CDR3 region has the DNA TGTGCCAGCAGCCAACAGCAAAGCTCTGGAAACACCATATATTTT. Translated: CASSQQQSSGNTIYF.

The chain has TRBV18 and TRBJ2-1; TRBD1 is a possible D gene (5 bases). Looked up from germline, CDR1 is KGHSH and CDR2 is LQKENI. This CDR3 has 14 amino acids. Deletions cut 3 bases from V and 5 bases from J, with 11 bases between. CDR3: CASSPPLGHNEQFF. The CDR3 coding sequence is TGTGCCAGCTCACCCCCCCTGGGGCACAATGAGCAGTTCTTC.

CDR3 DNA: TGTGCCAGCAGGGGACAGGCTACCTACGAGCAGTACTTC. It yields the protein CASRGQATYEQYF. The V and J genes are TRBV2 and TRBJ2-7; 8 nucleotides agree with TRBD1. Germline trimming cut 6 bases from V and 2 bases from J; bases unmatched to any gene: 3. The germline V gene encodes CDR1 SNHLY and CDR2 FYNNEI. The CDR3 is made up of 13 amino acids.

V is TRBV5-8 and J is TRBJ1-5, with D possibly matching TRBD1 (5 bases). This CDR3 region has 14 residues. Germline V gene data show CDR1 as SGHTS and CDR2 as YDEGEE. Trimming removed 1 base from V and 7 bases from J, with 12 bases in between. Here the CDR3 reads CASSLRQMAQPQHF. In DNA form, the CDR3 reads TGTGCCAGCAGCTTGAGACAGATGGCCCAGCCCCAGCATTTT.

The chain is built from TRBV5-8 and TRBJ2-5; 10 bases match TRBD2. Germline values: CDR1 SGHTS, CDR2 YDEGEE. Trimming removed 0 bases from V and 4 bases from J; junction bases left unmatched: 6. The CDR3 length is 16 residues. The CDR3 is CASSLAGSGRSETQYF. The CDR3 DNA reads TGTGCCAGCAGCTTGGCAGGTAGCGGGAGGTCAGAGACCCAGTACTTC. Drawing the rest from reference TRBV5-8 and TRBJ2-5, the complete variable domain is EAGVTQSPTHLIKTRGQQATLRCSPISGHTSVYWYQQALGLGLQFLLWYDEGEERNRGNFPPRFSGRQFPNYSSELNVNALELEDSALYLCASSLAGSGRSETQYFGPGTRLLVL.

Here the CDR3 reads CASSRGTGLAGVDTQYF. DNA for the CDR3: TGTGCCAGCAGCCGCGGCACGGGACTAGCGGGAGTAGATACGCAGTATTTT. The chain uses TRBV5-6 and TRBJ2-3, with 14 bases aligning to TRBD2. With V trimmed by 4 bases and J by 5 bases, 9 bases remained unmatched. CDR3 length equals 17 residues. Germline-derived CDR1 and CDR2 are SGHDT and YYEEEE.

This chain links TRBV19 with TRBJ2-1, with D possibly matching TRBD2 (6 bases). CDR3 size: 13 residues. The V gene lost 1 base and the J gene lost 7 bases, with 8 bases spanning the gap. Germline CDR1 and CDR2: LNHDA and SQIVND (reference sequence). The CDR3, as DNA: TGTGCCAGTAGTATAGGGACTACGAATGAGCAGTTCTTC. It translates to CASSIGTTNEQFF.

The chain carries TRBV10-3 and TRBJ2-1, with D maybe TRBD2 (5 bases). The V end lost 8 bases, the J end lost 0 bases, and 14 bases lay between the germline ends. Germline CDR1 reads ENHRY; CDR2 reads SYGVKD. The CDR3 contains 15 residues. CDR3 amino acids: CAISSPMSSYNEQFF. CDR3 nucleotides: TGTGCCATCTCTAGCCCTATGAGCTCCTACAATGAGCAGTTCTTC.

The CDR3 nucleotides are TGTGCCAGCAGCTTAAGGCCAGAAGAGACCCAGTACTTC. It translates to CASSLRPEETQYF. This sequence joins TRBV7-3 and TRBJ2-5; no reliable D call. Germline V gives CDR1 SGHTA, CDR2 FQGTGA. The CDR3 consists of 13 residues. V was clipped by 1 base and J by 3 bases, with 6 bases between them.

The V gene is TRBV4-1, the J gene TRBJ1-3; TRBD1 matches at 8 bases. Germline CDR1 is MGHRA and CDR2 is YSYEKL. The CDR3 is 18 residues long. J was trimmed by 0 bases and V by 0 bases; bases with no gene match: 7. CDR3 coding DNA: TGCGCCAGCAGCCAAGATGCCCCCGGGACAGGCTCTGGAAACACCATATATTTT. Translation gives CASSQDAPGTGSGNTIYF.

This sequence joins TRBV28 and TRBJ2-5; a possible D gene is TRBD2 (5 bases). CDR3 size: 16 residues. Trimming pared 0 bases from V and 3 bases from J, leaving 14 bases between. The V gene's germline CDR1 is MDHEN and CDR2 SYDVKM. The CDR3 spells CASSLWVGSGKETQYF. DNA of the CDR3: TGTGCCAGCAGTTTATGGGTAGGGAGCGGCAAAGAGACCCAGTACTTC.

The CDR3 here is CASSPGTGGWDTQYF. As DNA, the CDR3 is TGTGCCAGTAGTCCTGGGACAGGGGGCTGGGATACGCAGTATTTT. This chain uses TRBV19 with TRBJ2-3; 12 bases are a match to TRBD1. V was clipped by 5 bases and J by 6 bases; unmatched bases: 6. From germline, CDR1 is LNHDA and CDR2 SQIVND (reference sequence). The length of the CDR3 is 15 residues.

The V gene is TRBV7-2, the J gene TRBJ2-1; 7 nucleotides agree with TRBD2. V lost 2 bases, J lost 8 bases, and 12 bases stayed unmatched. The CDR3 extends over 16 amino acids. Germline V gives CDR1 SGHTA, CDR2 FQGNSA. The chain's CDR3 is CASSLWGGLGGDEQFF. The CDR3 coding sequence is TGTGCCAGCAGCTTATGGGGGGGATTGGGTGGCGATGAGCAGTTCTTC.

The V gene is TRBV5-6, the J gene TRBJ2-7; the match to TRBD2 covers 11 bases. This CDR3 has 18 residues. From germline, CDR1 is SGHDT and CDR2 YYEEEE. J was trimmed by 4 bases and V by 1 base; bases with no gene match: 13. The CDR3: CASSLRALLAGGIYEQYF. As DNA, the CDR3 is TGTGCCAGCAGCTTGAGGGCCCTTCTAGCGGGAGGTATTTACGAGCAGTACTTC.

The genes are TRBV7-9 and TRBJ1-1, with TRBD1 matching 7 bases. Germline V gene lookup returns CDR1 SEHNR and CDR2 FQNEAQ (reference sequence). The CDR3 totals 16 residues. With 1 base clipped from V and 3 bases from J, the junction kept 8 bases outside the gene matches. CDR3 nucleotide sequence: TGTGCCAGCAGCTTAGGGCAGGGGGTGGGGGACACTGAAGCTTTCTTT. Translating gives CASSLGQGVGDTEAFF.

The J gene is TRBJ2-1, the V gene TRBV4-3; TRBD2 matches at 8 bases. CDR3 length: 16 amino acids. J gave up 10 bases and V 1 base, and 12 bases lay outside the gene matches. Germline values: CDR1 LGHNA, CDR2 YSLEER. The CDR3 DNA reads as TGCGCCAGCAGCCAAGGGGCGGGAGGACCTCCAATCGAGCAGTTCTTC. It specifies CASSQGAGGPPIEQFF.

CDR3 in DNA: TGCAGTGCGCGGACAGGGGATGGCTACACCTTC. It specifies CSARTGDGYTF. The rearrangement links TRBV20-1 to TRBJ1-2; 9 nucleotides line up with TRBD1. The length of the CDR3 is 11 residues. Germline V gene sequence: CDR1 DFQATT, CDR2 SNEGSKA (reference sequence). J gave up 6 bases and V 6 bases, and 2 bases lay outside the gene matches.

The chain recombines TRBV28 with TRBJ1-5; tentative D call: TRBD1 (6 bases). The CDR3 has 14 amino acids. Germline CDR1 reads MDHEN; CDR2 reads SYDVKM. Trimming took 8 bases from V and 3 from J, leaving 14 bases between them. The CDR3 loop is CASDWTENNQPQHF. CDR3 coding DNA: TGTGCCAGCGATTGGACAGAGAACAATCAGCCCCAGCATTTT.

V and J are TRBV28 and TRBJ2-5; tentative D call: TRBD2 (6 bases). Deletions cut 3 bases from V and 4 bases from J, with 12 bases between. There are 14 residues in the CDR3. CDR1 is MDHEN, CDR2 SYDVKM, per germline. CDR3 loop: CASSLGGPAETQYF. The DNA of the CDR3 is TGTGCCAGCAGTTTGGGGGGACCCGCAGAGACCCAGTACTTC.

This chain uses TRBV6-1 with TRBJ1-2; TRBD1 is a possible D gene (5 bases). The germline V gene encodes CDR1 MNHNS and CDR2 SASEGT. V lost 3 bases to trimming and J lost 11 bases, with 19 bases between them. The CDR3 is 14 amino acids. CDR3 sequence reads: CASSDRWQGSGYTF. In DNA, the CDR3 is TGTGCCAGCAGTGATAGATGGCAGGGCTCTGGGTACACCTTC.

This chain joins TRBV28 and TRBJ1-4; 12 bases align to TRBD1. The CDR3 is made up of 17 amino acids. The J segment lost 7 bases and the V segment lost 3 bases, leaving 9 bases of the junction unmatched. Germline V gene sequence: CDR1 MDHEN, CDR2 SYDVKM. Here the CDR3 reads CASSFLRDRGPGEKLFF. The DNA for the CDR3 is TGTGCCAGCAGTTTTCTCCGGGACAGGGGGCCGGGTGAAAAACTGTTTTTT.

The chain is built from TRBV7-8 and TRBJ1-1; D remains ambiguous. Between the trimmed V and J ends, which lost 2 bases and 5 bases, there was a span of 6 bases. The V gene's germline CDR1 is SGHVS and CDR2 FQNEAQ. The CDR3 runs 12 residues. CDR3 DNA: TGTGCCAGCAGCTTATGGGCGACTGAAGCTTTCTTT. It is translated as CASSLWATEAFF.

This chain uses TRBV9 with TRBJ2-1; a weak D match, TRBD2 (5 bases). The V gene's germline CDR1 is SGDLS and CDR2 YYNGEE. The CDR3 length is 17 residues. The V and J ends lost 0 bases and 7 bases respectively, with 20 bases between them. This CDR3 reads CASSVASSGTLGNEQFF. Here the CDR3 DNA reads TGTGCCAGCAGCGTAGCTTCGAGCGGCACCTTGGGGAATGAGCAGTTCTTC.

The CDR3 DNA follows: TGCGCCAGCAGCTCTATAGCTGGTTGGTCGGGAAAAGTTAATGAGCAGTTCTTC. Translating gives CASSSIAGWSGKVNEQFF. This chain joins TRBV5-1 and TRBJ2-1; tentative D call: TRBD2 (5 bases). CDR3 length: 18 residues. CDR1 and CDR2 (germline): SGHRS, YFSETQ. The V end was cut by 3 bases, the J end by 7 bases, with 26 bases between.

This rearrangement joins TRBV18 to TRBJ1-5; 7 positions agree with TRBD1. CDR1 and CDR2 from the germline V gene are KGHSH and LQKENI. Trimming at V came to 6 bases and at J to 5 bases, leaving 10 bases not matched to a gene. The CDR3 runs to 15 residues. Here the CDR3 DNA reads TGTGCCAGCTCCCCCCAAGACAGGGCGGATCAGCCCCAGCATTTT. This gives the protein CASSPQDRADQPQHF.

V and J are TRBV28 and TRBJ2-1; possibly TRBD2 for D (5 bases). Germline assignment: CDR1 MDHEN and CDR2 SYDVKM. The length of the CDR3 is 12 residues. Trimming removed 6 bases at V and 7 bases at J, with 10 bases between. The CDR3 DNA follows: TGTGCCAGCAGCTCCACTAGGAATGAGCAGTTCTTC. It encodes CASSSTRNEQFF.

This chain links TRBV5-1 with TRBJ2-7; D call uncertain. The CDR3 loop spans 12 amino acids. CDR1 and CDR2 (germline): SGHRS, YFSETQ. Trimming left V 2 bases short and J 4 bases short, with 7 bases between. The CDR3 here is CASSLGDYEQYF. CDR3 sequence (DNA): TGCGCCAGCAGCTTAGGAGATTACGAGCAGTACTTC.